This T cell receptor (beta chain) was found in a study of blood T cell repertoires in COVID-19. Study details: The study drew acute and convalescent COVID-19 samples from the United States, Italy and Spain. From T cells, B-cell-depleted T cells, or PBMCs came the material, which was cDNA or gDNA.

In the authors' methods: Amplification of reference gene primers was used by the study to estimate nucleated cell counts. The method was immunoSEQ multiplex PCR; TCRdb's version includes in-frame clones alone and lacks a portion of them. Clone size and the V and J calls come from that table; the DNA yielded D and trimming. The top ten clones hold about a sixth of a sample with tens of thousands of clones, approximately 80% of them seen once. Germline CDR1 KGHDR, CDR2 SFDVKD. This CDR3 is 14 amino acids long. With 9 bases removed from V and 2 bases from J, the gap between germline ends came to 16 bases.

The rearrangement uses TRBV24-1 and TRBJ2-7; the D gene is possibly TRBD1 (5 bases). This clonotype was obtained from a woman aged 55-70 years with acute or convalescent COVID-19. Sequencing was done on a sample of peripheral blood. The CDR3 loop is CATARQHLTYEQYV. As DNA, the CDR3 is TGTGCCACCGCACGACAGCACCTTACCTACGAGCAGTACGTC.